These 24 T cell receptor beta chains were sequenced from one sample in a study of T cell clonality in common variable immunodeficiency. The antigens these receptors bind are not known. TCRdb's table, derived via immunoSEQ multiplex PCR, lists solely in-frame clones and lacks some. The sample is made up of just over 20,000 clones, none counted only once. Study conclusions and caveats: Reportedly, TCR beta sequences from common variable immunodeficiency showed fewer deletions and N-nucleotide insertions.

Material: peripheral blood mononuclear cells. These receptors originate from a human donor with common variable immunodeficiency.

There are many counts of this clone. Sequence at one end of the junction differs from germline and may be a read error. The CDR3 goes on 3 residues after the read ends, and that part is filled in from the germline J gene. This chain uses TRBV7-7 with TRBJ2-1; TRBD2 matches at 9 bases. CDR1 is SSHAT and CDR2 is FNYEAQ in the germline V gene (reference sequence). The length of the CDR3 is 17 residues. The CDR3 sequence is CASSSDSGGLLSNEQFF. CDR3 DNA (partial): TGTGCTAGCAGCTCAGATAGCGGGGGACTGCTAAGCAATGAG.

Many counts were recorded for this clone. The sequenced fragment ends 3 residues before the CDR3 boundary, so the rest is inferred from the germline J gene. The chain combines TRBV6-2 or TRBV6-3 with TRBJ2-7; 7 nucleotides line up with TRBD1. There are 15 residues in the CDR3. Unmatched junction bases numbered 11, after V lost 6 bases and J lost 3 bases. The germline V gene has CDR1 MNHEY and CDR2 SVGEGT. The covered CDR3 bases are TGTGCCAGCAGCTCACAGGGGCAGGGGGTCTACGAG. It encodes CASSSQGQGVYE. The complete CDR3 sequence is CASSSQGQGVYEQYF.

This clone was picked up many times. The junction shows a germline mismatch at one end, possibly a read error. The sequence runs out 3 residues before the end of the CDR3; the remainder is reconstructed from the germline J gene. In the same sample, other DNA sequences code for this CDR3. The chain employs TRBV4-2 and TRBJ2-5, with D perhaps TRBD2 (6 bases). CDR3 size: 14 residues. CDR1 is LGHNA, CDR2 YNFKEQ, per germline. Incomplete CDR3 DNA: TGCGCCAGCAGCCCTAGCGTAGGGCGGGAGACC. It yields the protein CASSPSVGRET. The CDR3, in full, reads CASSPSVGRETQYF.

This clone has a count of ten or more. The sequenced fragment ends 3 residues before the CDR3 boundary, so the rest is inferred from the germline J gene. This chain joins TRBV5-1 and TRBJ2-5; 8 nucleotides match TRBD1. The CDR3 spans 16 residues. Trimming removed 4 bases from V and 4 bases from J; junction bases left unmatched: 12. The V gene's germline CDR1 is SGHRS and CDR2 YFSETQ. The CDR3: CASSPWTGQTGETQYF. The CDR3 DNA, read in part, is TGCGCCAGCAGCCCCTGGACAGGGCAAACAGGAGAGACC.

This clone was counted many times. The read ends 3 residues before the CDR3 terminus; that terminus is restored from the germline J gene. The same CDR3 can be traced to other DNA sequences in this sample. The chain joins TRBV12-3 or TRBV12-4 to TRBJ2-7; 15 positions agree with TRBD2. V lost 6 bases and J lost 2; bases outside the gene matches: 8. This CDR3 region has 17 residues. The CDR3 DNA, read in part, is TGTGCCAGCAGGCCCGACGGACTAGCGGGGGGGCCCTACGAG. This codes for CASRPDGLAGGPYE. The whole CDR3 protein reads CASRPDGLAGGPYEQYF.

This clone occurred many times. The read gets to within 3 residues of the CDR3 end, and the germline J gene fills in the rest. This chain joins TRBV30 and TRBJ2-5; 7 bases match TRBD1. Germline CDR1 and CDR2: GTSNPN and SVGIG (reference sequence). V dropped 8 bases and J dropped 1; count of bases not matched to a gene: 7. This CDR3 is 13 amino acids long. The CDR3 reads CARSGQIQETQYF. The sequenced part of the CDR3 DNA is TGTGCCCGGTCGGGACAGATCCAAGAGACC.

This clone was picked up many times. The read ends 3 residues before the CDR3 terminus; that terminus is restored from the germline J gene. The chain links TRBV7-2 to TRBJ2-3, with 9 bases fitting TRBD2. With V trimmed by 10 bases and J by 5 bases, 13 bases remained unmatched. The CDR3 length is 15 residues. Looked up from germline, CDR1 is SGHTA and CDR2 is FQGNSA. The part of the CDR3 DNA that was read is TGTGCCACCAAATGGGCGGGGGGGCCGGGAGATACG. Translation: CATKWAGGPGDT. The CDR3, in full, reads CATKWAGGPGDTQYF.

Sample share makes this clone medium-sized. The read halts 3 residues ahead of the CDR3 end, with the missing end drawn from the germline J gene. The rearrangement uses TRBV20-1 and TRBJ2-2; D possibly corresponds to TRBD1 (8 bases). The CDR3 covers 15 residues. Germline V gives CDR1 DFQATT, CDR2 SNEGSKA (reference sequence). Trimming took off 2 bases at V and 6 bases at J, with 16 bases between the two ends. The CDR3 loop reads CSARLRTGRAGELFF. The sequenced CDR3 bases are TGCAGTGCTAGACTTCGGACAGGGAGGGCCGGGGAG.

This clone was picked up many times. The read ends 3 residues shy of where the CDR3 ends; the end is completed using the germline J gene. This chain uses TRBV6-2 or TRBV6-3 with TRBJ2-7, with D perhaps matching TRBD1 (5 bases). This CDR3 spans 14 amino acids. Germline CDR1 is MNHEY and CDR2 is SVGEGT. Trimming took 10 bases from V and 5 from J, leaving 21 bases between them. This chain's CDR3 is CAIIAGAGINEQYF. The DNA read from the CDR3 is TGTGCCATCATAGCAGGCGCAGGGATAAACGAG.

This clone was recorded at least ten times. The DNA ends 3 residues before the CDR3 does, and the rest of the CDR3 is filled in from the germline J gene. This chain links TRBV20-1 with TRBJ2-2; possible D gene TRBD2, 6 bases. Germline CDR1 reads DFQATT; CDR2 reads SNEGSKA (reference sequence). V lost 2 bases and J 8 bases, leaving 15 bases between the germline ends. The CDR3 runs to 14 residues. The CDR3: CSARSRTTLGELFF. The CDR3 bases that were read are TGCAGTGCTAGATCCCGGACTACCCTGGGGGAG.

About this clone: The CDR3 goes on 3 residues after the read ends, and that part is filled in from the germline J gene. This chain connects TRBV5-1 to TRBJ2-6, with 8 nucleotides matching TRBD1. The ends lost 4 bases at V and 0 bases at J; junction bases unmatched: 6. The CDR3 length is 17 residues. The germline CDR1 and CDR2 sequences are SGHRS and YFSETQ. CDR3 sequence: CASSTGQEVSGANVLTF. CDR3 DNA (partial): TGCGCCAGCAGCACGGGACAGGAAGTCTCTGGGGCCAACGTC.

This clone has at least ten counts. Read sequence stops 3 residues before the CDR3 end, and the germline J gene provides the missing end. The chain uses TRBV18 and TRBJ1-2; 9 nucleotides align to TRBD1. The CDR3 spans 15 residues. The V segment lost 1 base and the J segment 3 bases; nucleotides outside the gene matches: 3. Germline CDR1 and CDR2: KGHSH and LQKENI. CDR3 DNA (partial): TGTGCCAGCTCACCACGGGACAGGGATTACTATGGC. This encodes CASSPRDRDYYG. The full CDR3 sequence reads CASSPRDRDYYGYTF.

This clone was counted ten times or more. The read halts 3 residues ahead of the CDR3 end, with the missing end drawn from the germline J gene. The rearrangement uses TRBV7-2 and TRBJ2-3; D not resolved. The CDR3 totals 13 residues. Between the trimmed V and J ends, which lost 6 bases and 6 bases, there was a span of 13 bases. Germline CDR1 is SGHTA and CDR2 is FQGNSA. This CDR3 reads CASSPRSRDTQYF. Incomplete CDR3 DNA: TGTGCCAGCAGTCCCCGTTCCCGGGATACG.

At least ten counts were recorded for this clone. The read ends 3 residues before the CDR3 terminus; that terminus is restored from the germline J gene. The chain links TRBV20-1 to TRBJ1-6; 8 bases match TRBD1. V was pared by 6 bases and J by 8 bases, with 12 bases of the junction left unmatched. Germline CDR1 and CDR2: DFQATT and SNEGSKA (reference sequence). The length of the CDR3 is 15 residues. Partial CDR3 DNA: TGCAGTGCGCCCCCCAGCGGGACAGGCTATTCACCC. This gives the protein CSAPPSGTGYSP. The CDR3 in full is CSAPPSGTGYSPLHF.

This clone came up many times. The CDR3 is cut off 3 residues early in the read; its end comes from the germline J gene. V and J are TRBV5-6 and TRBJ1-2, with 9 bases aligning to TRBD1. Germline CDR1 SGHDT, CDR2 YYEEEE. After removal of 4 bases from V and 7 bases from J, the junction contained 8 bases not matched to a gene. This CDR3 spans 14 amino acids. The CDR3 protein is CASSAGQGLSGYTF. The covered CDR3 bases are TGTGCCAGCAGCGCGGGACAGGGTTTGAGTGGC.

This clone was observed many times. The CDR3 end lies 3 residues beyond the end of the read and is filled in from the germline J gene. This chain links TRBV7-2 with TRBJ1-6; TRBD1 is a possible D gene (6 bases). Per germline, CDR1 SGHTA and CDR2 FQGNSA. V was clipped by 3 bases and J by 6 bases, with 12 bases between them. The CDR3 is 15 amino acids. Partial CDR3 DNA: TGTGCCAGCAGCTTCTTAGGACAGCTTAATTCACCC. Amino acid sequence: CASSFLGQLNSP. The whole CDR3 sequence reads CASSFLGQLNSPLHF.

This clone was observed at least ten times. The read comes to an end 3 residues before the CDR3 does, leaving the germline J gene to fill in the end. The gene calls are TRBV10-3 and TRBJ1-6; TRBD1 might be the D (6 bases). The V end lost 8 bases, the J end lost 8 bases, and 16 bases lay between the germline ends. The CDR3 totals 14 residues. The germline V gene has CDR1 ENHRY and CDR2 SYGVKD. The covered CDR3 bases are TGTGCCATCGCCGCAGGGGATGGGTATTCACCC. This gives the protein CAIAAGDGYSP. The whole CDR3 sequence reads CAIAAGDGYSPLHF.

This clone was detected many times. The read ends 3 residues before the CDR3 terminus; that terminus is restored from the germline J gene. The chain links TRBV6-2 or TRBV6-3 to TRBJ1-1, with D unresolved. CDR1 is MNHEY, CDR2 SVGEGT, per germline. CDR3 length equals 11 residues. CDR3 loop: CASSTHRTAFF. The sequenced part of the CDR3 DNA is TGTGCCAGCAGTACCCACAGAACA.

This clone was detected ten times or more. With the read ending 3 residues before the CDR3 end, the germline J gene is used to fill in that end. This chain connects TRBV7-9 to TRBJ2-1; unclear D gene. The germline V gene encodes CDR1 SEHNR and CDR2 FQNEAQ (reference sequence). V was cut by 7 bases and J by 8 bases, with 9 bases left in between. This CDR3 contains 11 residues. The chain's CDR3 is CASTFSHEQFF. CDR3 DNA (partial): TGTGCCAGCACCTTCTCCCATGAG.

This clone was seen many times. The CDR3 reads CSVKPLAVGNQETQYF. Partial CDR3 DNA: TGCAGTGTGAAGCCCCTAGCCGTAGGTAACCAAGAGACC. The V and J genes are TRBV20-1 and TRBJ2-5; maybe TRBD2 (5 bases). The read gets to within 3 residues of the CDR3 end, and the germline J gene fills in the rest. V dropped 7 bases and J dropped 0 bases, with 21 bases sitting between them. The CDR3 has 16 residues. Germline V lookup: CDR1 DFQATT, CDR2 SNEGSKA (reference sequence).

This clone was seen repeatedly, ten times or more. The CDR3 extends 3 residues past the end of the read, so its final part is completed from the germline J gene. The rearrangement uses TRBV5-6 and TRBJ2-7, with TRBD1 as a possible D gene (5 bases). Trimming took 4 bases from V and 0 from J, leaving 14 bases between them. From germline, CDR1 is SGHDT and CDR2 YYEEEE. This CDR3 has 15 amino acids. CDR3 DNA (partial): TGTGCCAGCAGCCTAAGGACACCTTACTCCTACGAG. It specifies CASSLRTPYSYE. The whole CDR3 protein is CASSLRTPYSYEQYF.

This clone was detected ten times or more. The CDR3 end lies 3 residues beyond the end of the read and is filled in from the germline J gene. V is TRBV7-9 and J is TRBJ1-2; weak D call: TRBD1 (5 bases). Trimming cost V 1 base and J 6 bases, with 12 bases left between them. The V gene's germline CDR1 is SEHNR and CDR2 FQNEAQ (reference sequence). The CDR3 covers 14 residues. The CDR3 reads CASSLVAGKDGYTF. The DNA read from the CDR3 is TGTGCCAGCAGCTTAGTGGCAGGGAAGGATGGC.

There are many counts of this clone. The CDR3 end falls 3 residues outside the read, so it is completed with the germline J gene. The chain recombines TRBV5-1 with TRBJ1-1, with no clear D. The CDR3 has 13 amino acids. V dropped 1 base and J dropped 1 base, with 5 bases sitting between them. The germline V gene has CDR1 SGHRS and CDR2 YFSETQ. CDR3 loop: CASSLQENTEAFF. CDR3 DNA, as far as it was read: TGCGCCAGCAGCTTGCAGGAGAACACTGAA. The whole variable domain, remainder taken from reference TRBV5-1 and TRBJ1-1, is KAGVTQTPRYLIKTRGQQVTLSCSPISGHRSVSWYQQTPGQGLQFLFEYFSETQRNKGNFPGRFSGRQFSNSRSEMNVSTLELGDSALYLCASSLQENTEAFFGQGTRLTVV.

This clone showed up just a few times. The read stops 3 residues short of the end of the CDR3; the missing end is completed from the germline J gene. The rearrangement uses TRBV19 and TRBJ1-2, with 10 bases fitting TRBD1. The germline CDR1 and CDR2 sequences are LNHDA and SQIVND (reference sequence). The V and J ends lost 5 bases and 4 bases, in that order; junction bases with no gene match: 4. The CDR3 is made up of 14 amino acids. The CDR3 loop is CASSLRDRGYGYTF. CDR3 bases read: TGTGCCAGTAGTCTCCGGGACAGGGGCTATGGC.